This T cell receptor (beta chain) is from a study of beta chain features in type 1 diabetes. Expressed TCRB transcripts were sequenced because the isolated RNA had all been reverse transcribed beforehand. An average near 3.57 million reads came from naive, central memory and regulatory T cell samples. Here immunoSEQ multiplex PCR was the method, and the copy in TCRdb shows in-frame clones only, minus some. The table lists about 340,000 clones, less than 9.5% of them singletons. Study-level findings and limits: Type 1 diabetes patients had fewer VDJ junction insertions and more deletions. The naive, central memory and Treg TCRB repertoires of patients appeared to be more similar to one another than those of healthy donors. Any HLA-type effect on TCRB rearrangement remained unresolved here.

With regard to this clone: Its target is unknown.

CDR1 and CDR2 (germline): SEHNR, FQNEAQ (reference sequence). V gave up 2 bases and J gave up 1 base; unmatched junction bases: 2. CDR3 length: 15 residues. The sequencing sample was made of central memory CD4+ T cells from blood. The chain employs TRBV7-9 and TRBJ2-1; 7 positions match TRBD1. The sequence was obtained from a woman in her late teens or twenties in good health. This CDR3 reads CASSLKGASYNEQFF. In DNA, the CDR3 is TGTGCCAGCAGCTTAAAGGGGGCGTCCTACAATGAGCAGTTCTTC. The full variable domain, with the rest looked up from reference TRBV7-9 and TRBJ2-1, is DTGVSQNPRHKITKRGQNVTFRCDPISEHNRLYWYRQTLGQGPEFLTYFQNEAQLEKSRLLSDRFSAERPKGSFSTLEIQRTEQGDSAMYLCASSLKGASYNEQFFGPGTRLTVL.